Listed below are T cell receptor beta chains from one sample, sequenced in a study of Ad26.COV2.S vaccination and SARS-CoV-2 variants. Sequenced by immunoSEQ multiplex PCR; TCRdb stores in-frame clones only, minus some. The top ten hold about 7.4% of the sample, which has 380,000 or so clones, roughly 80% seen once. Sequences were derived from peripheral blood, sampled in a trial of Ad26.COV2.S vaccine versus placebo. The receptors here all came from a person between 18 and 60 years old who received the Ad26.COV2.S COVID-19 vaccine or a placebo. The CDR3 runs from the conserved cysteine through the conserved F or W. Fields, in order: J gene, V gene, D gene, clone size, CDR3 DNA, CDR3 protein. D genes are given only for firm matches. Size tells how often a clone was seen (once, few, many) or the class of an expanded clone, and some rows leave it out.

TRBJ2-3	TRBV5-4	NA	NA	TGTGCCAGCAGCTTGGTGGGATACACAGATACGCAGTATTTT	CASSLVGYTDTQYF
TRBJ2-2	TRBV5-1	NA	NA	TGCGCCAGCAGCTTGGCCGTCAGCGCGAACACCGGGGAGCTGTTTTTT	CASSLAVSANTGELFF
TRBJ1-1	TRBV12-5	NA	NA	TGTGCTAGTAAACAGGGATTCACTGAAGCTTTCTTT	CASKQGFTEAFF
TRBJ2-7	TRBV5-5	NA	NA	TGTGCCAGCAGCTTGGAGGGGGGGGACACCACCTACGAGCAGTACTTC	CASSLEGGDTTYEQYF
TRBJ1-1	TRBV5-1	NA	NA	TGCGCCAGCAGCTGGGCCGGCGAAGCTTTCTTT	CASSWAGEAFF
TRBJ2-2	TRBV6-2/TRBV6-3	TRBD1	NA	TGTGCCAGCAGTGTACAGGGGGCAGGCGGGGAGCTGTTTTTT	CASSVQGAGGELFF
TRBJ2-3	TRBV5-1	TRBD2	NA	TGCGCCAGCAGTCCGGGACTAGCGGCCATCACAGATACGCAGTATTTT	CASSPGLAAITDTQYF
TRBJ2-2	TRBV5-6	NA	NA	TGTGCCAGCAGCTTTGGAGGGGAGCTGTTTTTT	CASSFGGELFF
TRBJ1-4	TRBV7-9	TRBD1	NA	TGTGCCAGCAGCCCAGAGGGGGCTCCTAATGAAAAACTGTTTTTT	CASSPEGAPNEKLFF
TRBJ2-4	TRBV28	NA	once	TGTGCCAGCAGTTTATTTCTGGGAGGGGGACGATTCAAAAACATTCAGTACTTC	CASSLFLGGGRFKNIQYF
TRBJ2-7	TRBV5-1	NA	once	TGCGCCAGCAGCTTCGGCGGGTACGAGCAGTACTTC	CASSFGGYEQYF
TRBJ2-5	TRBV29-1	NA	NA	TGCAGCGTTGCACCCAGGGAGGAGACCCAGTACTTC	CSVAPREETQYF
TRBJ1-4	TRBV4-3	NA	NA	TGCGCCAGCAGCCACTGGGGGGGAGGCTGGCCTACAACTAATGAAAAACTGTTTTTT	CASSHWGGGWPTTNEKLFF
TRBJ2-5	TRBV4-1	TRBD2	NA	TGCGCCAGCAGCCAAGAAGAATGGGCGGGAGGCCGAGAGACCCAGTACTTC	CASSQEEWAGGRETQYF
TRBJ2-7	TRBV4-2	NA	NA	TGTGCCAGCAGCCAAGAAGAGATCAGCTCCTACGAGCAGTACTTC	CASSQEEISSYEQYF
TRBJ1-5	TRBV27	NA	few	TGTGCCAGCAGTTCCTTGGGAAGCTATAGCAATCAGCCCCAGCATTTT	CASSSLGSYSNQPQHF
TRBJ2-5	TRBV2	NA	NA	TGTGCCAGCAGTGTACAGAGAAAGACCCAGTACTTC	CASSVQRKTQYF
TRBJ2-5	TRBV7-9	TRBD2	NA	TGTGCCAGCAGGGCTAGCGGCCAAGAGACCCAGTACTTC	CASRASGQETQYF
TRBJ1-5	TRBV20-1	NA	NA	TGCAGTGCTAGTAGAGAGGGACAGCCCCAGCATTTT	CSASREGQPQHF
TRBJ1-4	TRBV12-5	TRBD1	NA	TGTGCTAGTGGCACCGGGACAGGACAGGAAAAACTGTTTTTT	CASGTGTGQEKLFF
TRBJ1-1	TRBV18	NA	NA	TGTGCCAGCTCCCCCCGGGGGGTCACTGAAGCTTTCTTT	CASSPRGVTEAFF
TRBJ2-3	TRBV5-4	TRBD1	few	TGTGCCAGCAGCGTACCGACAGGGGGCAGGGCAGATACGCAGTATTTT	CASSVPTGGRADTQYF
TRBJ1-1	TRBV14	NA	NA	TGTGCCAGCAGCCAGGTCGGGGAGGGCATGAACACTGAAGCTTTCTTT	CASSQVGEGMNTEAFF
TRBJ2-7	TRBV27	NA	NA	TGTGCCAGCAGTTTAATTACCCGAGGGGGGGAACCCTACGAGCAGTACTTC	CASSLITRGGEPYEQYF
TRBJ2-7	TRBV27	NA	NA	TGTGCCAGCAGTCCGGGACCGCTAGGCGAGCAGTACTTC	CASSPGPLGEQYF
TRBJ1-2	TRBV29-1	TRBD1	NA	TGCAGCCTAGACAGGGGGCCCTATGGCTACACCTTC	CSLDRGPYGYTF
TRBJ2-5	TRBV9	TRBD2	NA	TGTGCCAGCAGCGCTTATACTAGCGGGGCCCGGACCCAGTACTTC	CASSAYTSGARTQYF
TRBJ2-2	TRBV5-6	NA	once	TGTGCCAGCAGGACGGGTAGAACCGGGGAGCTGTTTTTT	CASRTGRTGELFF
TRBJ2-2	TRBV19	TRBD2	NA	TGTGCCAGTTTCTGGAGTTGGTCTAGCGGCCACACCGGGGAGCTGTTTTTT	CASFWSWSSGHTGELFF
TRBJ1-1	TRBV7-2	NA	once	TGTGCCAGCAGCTTAGCAAGTATGGCTTTCTTT	CASSLASMAFF
TRBJ1-5	TRBV19	NA	NA	TGTGCCAGTAGTATTCTCGCCGGAGGAGTAGATCAGCCCCAGCATTTT	CASSILAGGVDQPQHF
TRBJ1-1	TRBV2	NA	NA	TGTGCCAGCACCCCCTGGGACACTAAAAACACTGAAGCTTTCTTT	CASTPWDTKNTEAFF
TRBJ2-7	TRBV10-2	TRBD1	NA	TGCGCCAGCAGGGGACAGGGGGCGAGCTACGAGCAGTACTTC	CASRGQGASYEQYF
TRBJ2-7	TRBV19	TRBD2	NA	TGTGCCAGTACTGGGACTAGTGTCTACGAGCAGTACTTC	CASTGTSVYEQYF
TRBJ1-3	TRBV7-9	NA	few	TGTGCCAGCAGCTTCCCCGGACGGCACTCTGGAAACACCATATATTTT	CASSFPGRHSGNTIYF
TRBJ2-1	TRBV6-6	TRBD1	NA	TGTGCCAGCAGTGACCGGGACAGGGGTTACAATGAGCAGTTCTTC	CASSDRDRGYNEQFF
TRBJ2-1	TRBV28	TRBD2	NA	TGTGCCAGCAGTTTATTTCCTAGCGGGGGGGGTAGTTACAATGAGCAGTTCTTC	CASSLFPSGGGSYNEQFF
TRBJ2-7	TRBV13	NA	NA	TGTGCCAGCAGCTTTTACGCGTCCTACGAGCAGTACTTC	CASSFYASYEQYF
TRBJ2-3	TRBV24-1	TRBD1	NA	TGTGCCACCAGTGCCGAGACAGGGGTGGATACGCAGTATTTT	CATSAETGVDTQYF
TRBJ2-7	TRBV5-1	TRBD2	NA	TGCGCCAGCAGCTTCGGCCCTAGCGGGTCCTCCTCCTACGAGCAGTACTTC	CASSFGPSGSSSYEQYF
TRBJ1-4	TRBV7-2	TRBD1	NA	TGTGCCAGCAGCTTAGGGACAGGGGCAAAACTGTTTTTT	CASSLGTGAKLFF
TRBJ2-6	TRBV9	NA	few	TGTGCCAGTCAGGGAGGTGGGGCCAACGTCCTGACTTTC	CASQGGGANVLTF
TRBJ2-7	TRBV7-8	TRBD1	NA	TGTGCCAGCAGCACGCTAGGGACAGGGGACCACGAGCAGTACTTC	CASSTLGTGDHEQYF
TRBJ2-7	TRBV18	TRBD2	NA	TGTGCCAGCTCGTCACTAGCGGACTCCTACGAGCAGTACTTC	CASSSLADSYEQYF
TRBJ2-3	TRBV7-2	NA	NA	TGTGCCAGCAGCTTAGTGGGCCCGGCGACAGATACGCGGTATTTT	CASSLVGPATDTRYF
TRBJ2-5	TRBV7-9	TRBD2	NA	TGTGCCAGCAGCTTAGCGCAGGGACTAGCGGGGGAACAGAAGGAGACCCAGTACTTC	CASSLAQGLAGEQKETQYF
TRBJ1-2	TRBV6-1	NA	NA	TGTGCCAGCAGCGAAGAGGCCTGGGATGGCTACACCTTC	CASSEEAWDGYTF
TRBJ2-2	TRBV6-1	NA	NA	TGTGCCAGCAGTGACAGGCCGAACACCGGGGAGCTGTTTTTT	CASSDRPNTGELFF
TRBJ1-3	TRBV18	TRBD1	NA	TGTGCCAGCTCACCTCGGGACAGGGGCTCTGGAAACACCATATATTTT	CASSPRDRGSGNTIYF
TRBJ1-1	TRBV7-9	TRBD1	NA	TGTGCCAGCAGCACTACCTACAGGGGGCCTTATATGAACACTGAAGCTTTCTTT	CASSTTYRGPYMNTEAFF
TRBJ1-6	TRBV6-5	NA	NA	TGTGCCAGCGGGCAGCAACTCTATAATTCACCCCTCCACTTT	CASGQQLYNSPLHF
TRBJ1-1	TRBV4-3	NA	NA	TGCGCCAGCAGCCAAGATCAGGAGATGAACACTGAAGCTTTCTTT	CASSQDQEMNTEAFF
TRBJ2-7	TRBV11-2	NA	NA	TGTGCCAGCAGCTCTACTAGCCTCCTTATGCACTTC	CASSSTSLLMHF
TRBJ2-1	TRBV19	TRBD2	NA	TGTGCCAGTAGTATGTTTTCTAGCGGGAGCTCCTACAATGAGCAGTTCTTC	CASSMFSSGSSYNEQFF
TRBJ2-4	TRBV4-1	TRBD2	NA	TGCGCCAGCCGGCGGGTAGCGGGGATGGCCAAAAACATTCAGTACTTC	CASRRVAGMAKNIQYF
TRBJ2-3	TRBV2	NA	NA	TGTGCCTCTAGGGGGGGACCTAGCACAGATACGCAGTATTTT	CASRGGPSTDTQYF
TRBJ2-3	TRBV5-1	TRBD2	NA	TGCGCCAGCACGGGACTAGCCACCGATACGCAGTATTTT	CASTGLATDTQYF
TRBJ1-3	TRBV4-1	NA	few	TGCGCCAGCAGCCAAGATCGGGGGGCTGGAAACACCATATATTTT	CASSQDRGAGNTIYF
TRBJ2-2	TRBV5-4	NA	NA	TGTGCCAGCAGCCCACAAACCGGGGAGCTGTTTTTT	CASSPQTGELFF
TRBJ1-2	TRBV20-1	NA	NA	TGCAGTGCCGCCAACTATGGCTACACCTTC	CSAANYGYTF